This TCR beta chain was sequenced during a study of T cell responses to AZD1222 COVID-19 vaccine. CDR1 SGHVS and CDR2 FQNEAQ come from the germline V gene. The junction had 3 bases not matched to a gene; V was cut back by 5 bases and J by 0 bases. CDR3 length equals 14 residues. Only in-frame clones appear in the TCRdb table, and some are missing; sequencing was by immunoSEQ multiplex PCR. The sample lists about 120,000 clones, 92% seen once, with about 1.6% in the top ten. The specimen comprised peripheral blood, sampled 28 days after the second AZD1222 dose. The V and J genes are TRBV7-8 and TRBJ1-1; 7 bases match TRBD1. The clonotype was recovered from an adult who received the AZD1222 COVID-19 vaccine. CDR3 coding DNA: TGTGCCAGCAGCCCGACAGGGATGAACACTGAAGCTTTCTTT. Its protein product is CASSPTGMNTEAFF.